These T cell receptor beta chains were read from a single sample in a study of cytomegalovirus exposure and HLA in healthy donors. Data came from immunoSEQ multiplex PCR; TCRdb stores just in-frame clones and leaves some out. The sample records about 200,000 clones, 65% to 90% being singletons. Sequenced sample: PBMCs. These receptors were taken from a woman aged 30 to 39 in good health and CMV-seronegative. Both conserved end residues are part of each CDR3. A D gene is named only where the DNA matches it firmly. Clone size is given for some rows only: seen once, a few or many times, or a class if the clone is expanded.

d_call	v_call	j_call	clone_size	cdr3_nt	cdr3_aa
NA	TRBV28	TRBJ2-4	NA	TGTGCCAGCCGCCTGGAGGTTCAGTACTTC	CASRLEVQYF
TRBD1	TRBV5-1	TRBJ2-1	NA	TGCGCCAGCAGCTTGGGGACAGGGGGCAATGAGCAGTTCTTC	CASSLGTGGNEQFF
TRBD2	TRBV29-1	TRBJ2-1	NA	TGCAGCGTTCCCCCGAGCGGGAGGCCCTACAATGAGCAGTTCTTC	CSVPPSGRPYNEQFF
NA	TRBV10-3	TRBJ1-3	NA	TGTGCCATCAAAAAGGGGCTCTCTGGAAACACCATATATTTT	CAIKKGLSGNTIYF
TRBD2	TRBV9	TRBJ2-1	NA	TGTGCCAGCAGCGGGGCGGGAGCCTCCTACAATGAGCAGTTCTTC	CASSGAGASYNEQFF
NA	TRBV7-3	TRBJ2-3	NA	TGTGCCAGCAGCTTACAGGGGAGCACAGATACGCAGTATTTT	CASSLQGSTDTQYF
TRBD1	TRBV5-1	TRBJ2-7	NA	TGCGCCAGCAGATGGGGTGGGGGACAGGGGACCTACGAGCAGTACTTC	CASRWGGGQGTYEQYF
TRBD1	TRBV2	TRBJ1-3	NA	TGTGCCAGCAGGGGGACAGTTTCTGGAAACACCATATATTTT	CASRGTVSGNTIYF
NA	TRBV19	TRBJ1-1	once	TGTGCCAGTAGTATTCGAGCGAACACTGAAGCTTTCTTT	CASSIRANTEAFF
TRBD2	TRBV28	TRBJ2-7	once	TGTGCCAGCAGCCTTAGGGGAGGGCCCTACGAGCAGTACTTC	CASSLRGGPYEQYF
NA	TRBV2	TRBJ2-1	NA	TGTGCCAGCAGTCCTTGGGCGACGGATGAGCAGTTCTTC	CASSPWATDEQFF
NA	TRBV5-4	TRBJ1-4	NA	TGTGCCAGCAGCTTGGCGGGAACTAATGAAAAACTGTTTTTT	CASSLAGTNEKLFF
NA	TRBV28	TRBJ2-5	few	TGTGCCAGCAGTTTGGATCAGGCTCGGGAGACCCAGTACTTC	CASSLDQARETQYF
TRBD2	TRBV6-6	TRBJ2-1	NA	TGTGCCAGCAGGCGAACTAGCGGGGACTACAATGAGCAGTTCTTC	CASRRTSGDYNEQFF
NA	TRBV5-1	TRBJ2-2	NA	TGCGCCAGCAGCTTGGGGGTAGCCATTGACACCGGGGAGCTGTTTTTT	CASSLGVAIDTGELFF
TRBD1	TRBV5-1	TRBJ1-3	NA	TGCGCCAGCAGCGGGACAGGGGGCATTGGAAACACCATATATTTT	CASSGTGGIGNTIYF
TRBD2	TRBV28	TRBJ2-1	NA	TGTGCCAGCACCCCGGGACTAGCGGACAATGAGCAGTTCTTC	CASTPGLADNEQFF
NA	TRBV5-1	TRBJ2-3	NA	TGCGCCAGCAGCTTGCCACACACAGATACGCAGTATTTT	CASSLPHTDTQYF
NA	TRBV7-4	TRBJ1-4	NA	TGTGCCAGCAGCTTAATGACAACGCGAGGGACTAATGAAAAACTGTTTTTT	CASSLMTTRGTNEKLFF
NA	TRBV10-2	TRBJ2-1	NA	TGCGCCAGCATAATGCAGGGTACATACAATGAGCAGTTCTTC	CASIMQGTYNEQFF
TRBD1	TRBV5-1	TRBJ1-2	NA	TGCGCCAGCAGCTGGACAGGGCACGGCTACACCTTC	CASSWTGHGYTF
NA	TRBV12-5	TRBJ2-5	NA	TGTGCTAGTGCCCCCATCCAAGAGACCCAGTACTTC	CASAPIQETQYF
TRBD2	TRBV13	TRBJ2-7	NA	TGTGCCAGCAGCTTCGGAGCGGGAGGGTTGCGCGAGCAGTACTTC	CASSFGAGGLREQYF
NA	TRBV7-3	TRBJ2-3	NA	TGTGCCAGCAGCTCCTGGCGGGATACGCAGTATTTT	CASSSWRDTQYF
TRBD2	TRBV19	TRBJ2-5	NA	TGTGCCAGTAGTAGCGGGGGAGGTTCGGAGACCCAGTACTTC	CASSSGGGSETQYF
NA	TRBV30	TRBJ2-2	NA	TGTGCCTGGAGTCAGGGGCCCAACACCGGGGAGCTGTTTTTT	CAWSQGPNTGELFF
NA	TRBV6-6	TRBJ2-3	once	TGTGCCAGCAGTGAGATTGGGAGGCGGACAGATACGCAGTATTTT	CASSEIGRRTDTQYF
TRBD2	TRBV6-6	TRBJ2-5	NA	TGTGCCAGCAGTTACCGGTCAGCGGGAGGCCAAGAGACCCAGTACTTC	CASSYRSAGGQETQYF
TRBD1	TRBV2	TRBJ2-7	NA	TGTGCCAGCATGAGGGACAGGTTATCGTACGAGCAGTACTTC	CASMRDRLSYEQYF
TRBD2	TRBV28	TRBJ2-7	NA	TGTGCCAGCAGTGGGACTAGCGGGAGACAGTATGAGCAGTACTTC	CASSGTSGRQYEQYF
NA	TRBV30	TRBJ2-1	NA	TGTGCCTGGAGTATCCAACTAGATCTTAGTGAGCAGTTCTTC	CAWSIQLDLSEQFF
NA	TRBV28	TRBJ2-7	few	TGTGCCAGCAGTCTAATACACCGTTTTCGGGACGAGCAGTACTTC	CASSLIHRFRDEQYF
NA	TRBV4-1	TRBJ2-7	NA	TGCGCCAGCAGCCAAGCCCAGGGCGACTACGAGCAGTACTTC	CASSQAQGDYEQYF
TRBD1	TRBV19	TRBJ2-3	few	TGTGCCACCTCGACAGGGGGCGGAGTAGATACGCAGTATTTT	CATSTGGGVDTQYF
TRBD2	TRBV4-1	TRBJ2-5	NA	TGCGCCAGCAGCCAAGATGACGCGGGGGGGAGTGAGACCCAGTACTTC	CASSQDDAGGSETQYF
NA	TRBV6-6	TRBJ1-2	NA	TGTGCCAGCAGTGTGTCAGGAAACTATGGCTACACCTTC	CASSVSGNYGYTF
TRBD1	TRBV5-1	TRBJ1-6	NA	TGCGCCAGCAGCCTTTCAGGGACAGGGAGATCACCCCTCCACTTT	CASSLSGTGRSPLHF
NA	TRBV5-1	TRBJ1-1	NA	TGCGCCAGCAGCTTGGATTCTAGGAGGGCAGCTTTCTTT	CASSLDSRRAAFF
NA	TRBV11-2	TRBJ1-3	NA	TGTGCCAGCAGCTCCCCAAGAGCTGGAAACACCATATATTTT	CASSSPRAGNTIYF
TRBD2	TRBV27	TRBJ2-1	NA	TGTGCCAGCAGTTTCAGTCTAGCGGGGTACAATGAGCAGTTCTTC	CASSFSLAGYNEQFF
NA	TRBV5-4	TRBJ2-2	NA	TGTGCCAGCAGCCGGATGGGGGGGGCCTTTCCCGGGGAGCTGTTTTTT	CASSRMGGAFPGELFF
NA	TRBV6-6	TRBJ1-2	NA	TGTGCCAGCAGCCCTGTCCAGGGCTCCTATGGCTACACCTTC	CASSPVQGSYGYTF
NA	TRBV5-1	TRBJ2-1	NA	TGCGCCAGCAGCTTGGGAGGGAGTGGGGTCAATGAGCAGTTCTTC	CASSLGGSGVNEQFF